One and the same sample provided the 6 T cell receptor beta chains below, sequenced in a study of shared clonotypes between healthy human individuals. Produced via immunoSEQ multiplex PCR; TCRdb's table is partial and in-frame only. The sample records some 1,100,000 clones, 75% to 80% being singletons. Input material: memory CD4+ T cells from PBMCs. The subset: CD45RA-negative fraction. These receptors were collected from a man aged 18 to 30 in good health. Some clones in this sample may be carry-over from other donors' samples.

This chain connects TRBV30 to TRBJ1-6, with D maybe TRBD1 (5 bases). V was pared by 2 bases and J by 8 bases, with 16 bases between. There are 15 residues in the CDR3. CDR1 is GTSNPN, CDR2 SVGIG, per germline (reference sequence). CDR3 in amino acids: CAWSMYSWGDSPLHF. The CDR3 region has the DNA TGTGCCTGGAGTATGTACTCCTGGGGGGATTCACCCCTCCACTTT.

With regard to this clone: Other nucleotide sequences in the sample specify the same CDR3. The V call is TRBV5-1, the J call TRBJ2-7; 7 bases are shared with TRBD1. Germline values: CDR1 SGHRS, CDR2 YFSETQ. The CDR3 has 11 amino acids. The trim removed 7 bases at V and 6 bases at J, leaving 4 bases unmatched. CDR3 DNA: TGCGCCAGCTCACCAGGGGGCGAGCAGTACTTC. Protein sequence: CASSPGGEQYF.

With regard to this clone: The junction differs from germline at one of its ends, possibly a read error. The chain couples TRBV5-1 to TRBJ2-3, with TRBD1 identical over 10 bases. Germline V lookup: CDR1 SGHRS, CDR2 YFSETQ. This CDR3 is built from 16 residues. The CDR3 here is CASSLGDRGPSDMQYF. Written as DNA, the CDR3 is TGCGCCAGCAGCCTAGGGGACAGGGGTCCATCAGATATGCAGTATTTT.

This clone was seen more than once but under ten times. This chain connects TRBV7-2 to TRBJ2-2; a weak D match, TRBD1 (6 bases). Germline V gene sequence: CDR1 SGHTA, CDR2 FQGNSA. The V gene lost 0 bases and the J gene lost 7 bases, with 12 bases spanning the gap. The CDR3 spans 15 residues. CDR3 sequence (DNA): TGTGCCAGCAGCTTAGCGGCAGGGGTTAACGGGGAGCTGTTTTTT. This sequence encodes CASSLAAGVNGELFF.

This clone was counted once. J is TRBJ2-2 and V is TRBV4-2; D remains unclear. Trimming stripped 1 base from V and 8 bases from J, with 8 bases between. Germline V lookup: CDR1 LGHNA, CDR2 YNFKEQ. The CDR3 sequence is 13 residues long. The DNA for the CDR3 is TGTGCCAGCAGCCAAGCCCTACCGGGGGAGCTGTTTTTT. Translated, it gives CASSQALPGELFF.

V and J are TRBV28 and TRBJ1-1; 7 bases agree with TRBD1. From germline, CDR1 is MDHEN and CDR2 SYDVKM. V trimming: 6 bases; J trimming: 5 bases; junction bases outside the gene matches: 6. The CDR3 sequence is 13 residues long. The CDR3 DNA follows: TGTGCCAGCAGCCTACAGGGGAAGACTGAAGCTTTCTTT. It codes for CASSLQGKTEAFF.